The sequence of this T cell receptor beta chain was determined in a study of control samples from healthy donors and cancer patients. V trimming: 3 bases; J trimming: 5 bases; junction bases outside the gene matches: 5. The CDR3 is 15 amino acids. The germline V gene has CDR1 MGHRA and CDR2 YSYEKL. Method: immunoSEQ multiplex PCR; TCRdb's copy keeps in-frame clones and lacks some. This table holds 160,000 or so clones, approximately 90% found once. The material sequenced was blood. The chain carries TRBV4-1 and TRBJ1-3, with 9 bases matching TRBD1. The TCR was taken from a woman younger than 45 in good health. Written as DNA, the CDR3 is TGCGCCAGCAGCCATCCGGACAGGGGTAGAAACACCATATATTTT. Translated, it gives CASSHPDRGRNTIYF.